This T cell receptor (beta chain) was documented in a study of T cells after yellow fever vaccination (dated by TCRdb to about 2019). The study in broad terms: The SMART-Seq v4 Ultra Low Input RNA kit was used to prepare libraries from fractions with low cell numbers. To track T-cell clones before and after primary and booster YFV17D yellow fever vaccination, bulk TCR alpha and beta repertoires were sequenced longitudinally. Two healthy male donors, one aged 18 to 30 and one aged 30 to 40 years, made up the cohort. Blood was drawn at multiple timepoints before and after primary and secondary immunization, with bulk PBMC replicates and cell subsets isolated. General findings and caveats noted by the study authors: Because only a couple of donors were included in the study, the extent to which the findings can be generalized is limited. Compared with the primary T-cell response, the secondary T-cell response was faster but weaker, reaching its peak on day 5 rather than on day 15. Because abundant contaminating clonotypes from the bulk population could be contained in FACS-sorted repertoires, computational filtering was required. After the booster, most of the clones that had expanded following primary vaccination were detected again (roughly 97% of CD4 and 80% to 90% of CD8), which suggests that memory was broadly maintained. A small fraction of clonotypes showed up in both the CD4 and CD8 compartments, probably as a result of convergent recombination.

According to the study, the label for this sample's treatment or condition signals: live attenuated yellow fever vaccine strain. A standard Ficoll-Paque protocol was used to isolate PBMCs from peripheral blood. Epitope-specific CD8 T cells were sorted with a dextramer loaded with the yellow fever NS4B epitope peptide, and anti-CD3 and anti-CD8 staining was applied. TriZol was used to extract RNA from bulk PBMCs, from CD4 and CD8 fractions, and from dextramer-positive and dextramer-negative fractions. This clonotype was counted many times. Per-nucleotide qualities are absent, and no much larger clonotype sits a single base away. Synthesis of TCR cDNA relied on 5'RACE template switching, a step that introduced a universal primer site along with unique molecular identifiers. cDNA synthesis was primed from both the TCR alpha and TCR beta constant segments. Two PCR steps were used to amplify libraries, with sample barcodes and sequencing adapters being added in the second step. Libraries were sequenced on Illumina HiSeq 2500 (2x100 bp) or NovaSeq (2x150 bp). For the original study's pipeline: MIGEC was used to demultiplex reads and collapse the reads into UMI consensus sequences, and MiXCR was used for V(D)J alignment. Vaccine-responding clonotypes were identified with edgeR using replicate PBMC samples, with FDR below 0.01 and a log2 fold change above 5 up to day 15 being required. Each bulk clonotype was labeled CD4 or CD8 based on which sequenced repertoire, CD4 or CD8, contained the clonotype at higher abundance. Clonotypes enriched at least 10-fold in dextramer-positive over dextramer-negative fractions were defined as NS4B-specific, and CD4-biased clonotypes were excluded. TCRdb cleaned the public reads at Q25 with fastp, built clones with MiXCR and kept in-frame beta chains. Under each unique CDR3 protein, matching rows form one entry showing the most common genes and DNA. The V and J calls and clone size come from TCRdb's table, not from the authors' own analysis. This sample has about 45,000 distinct CDR3 sequences in its table, and roughly 7% of those were observed once. The ten largest clones add up to about 15% of the sample.

The junction shows trimming of 0 bases on V and 4 bases on J, plus 18 bases between the germline ends. Reading from cysteine to phenylalanine, the CDR3 counts 16 amino acids. Of all the DNA, just the CDR3 is kept, 48 bases in frame from base 1. CDR1 and CDR2 were assigned from the germline V gene (reference sequence) as DFQATT and SNEGSKA. The source of this sequence is a man aged 30 to 45 who received the YFV17D yellow fever vaccine. Here the sequenced sample was CD8+ T cells not binding an NS4B(214-222) dextramer, sorted from PBMCs, taken 45 days after the yellow fever booster vaccination. The label giving this sample's cell subset or site can be read as: NS4B epitope dextramer-negative CD8 T cells. The chain is encoded by TRBV20-1 joined to TRBJ2-5; a tentative D call is TRBD1 (6 bases match). The sequenced DNA: TGCAGTGCTAGAGATTTAAATCAGGGGCCAATAGAGACCCAGTACTTC. This translates into CSARDLNQGPIETQYF.